This T cell receptor beta chain was observed in a study of T cell responses to AZD1222 COVID-19 vaccine. Sequenced by immunoSEQ multiplex PCR; TCRdb stores in-frame clones only, minus some. Of 30,000 to 40,000 clones detected, approximately 87% appear once; the ten largest clones hold about 14%. Per the germline V gene, CDR1 is LNHDA and CDR2 is SQIVND (reference sequence). Trimming took off 7 bases at V and 4 bases at J, with 25 bases between the two ends. CDR3 length: 17 residues. The TCR comes from an adult who received the AZD1222 COVID-19 vaccine. The V and J genes are TRBV19 and TRBJ1-2; D ambiguous. The source material was peripheral blood, sampled 28 days after the second AZD1222 dose. CDR3 protein: CASTSLKGGRRAYGYTF. In nucleotides, the CDR3 is TGTGCCAGTACCTCGCTTAAAGGTGGCAGACGGGCCTATGGCTACACCTTC. The full variable domain, rest sourced from reference TRBV19 and TRBJ1-2, is DGGITQSPKYLFRKEGQNVTLSCEQNLNHDAMYWYRQDPGQGLRLIYYSQIVNDFQKGDIAEGYSVSREKKESFPLTVTSAQKNPTAFYLCASTSLKGGRRAYGYTFGSGTRLTVV.